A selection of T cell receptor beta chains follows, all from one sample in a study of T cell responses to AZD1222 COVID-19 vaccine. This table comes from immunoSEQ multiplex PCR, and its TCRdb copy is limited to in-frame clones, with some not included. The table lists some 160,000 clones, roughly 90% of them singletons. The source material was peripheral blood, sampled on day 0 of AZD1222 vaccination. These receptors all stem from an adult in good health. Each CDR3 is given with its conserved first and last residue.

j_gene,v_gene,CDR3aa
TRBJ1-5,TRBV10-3,CAISESNQPQHF
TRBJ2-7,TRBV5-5,CASFSMSSSYEQYF
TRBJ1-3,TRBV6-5,CASRTGDSGNTIYF
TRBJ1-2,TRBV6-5,CASTLGADDPPRTF
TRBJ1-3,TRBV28,CASSFQTRDTIYF
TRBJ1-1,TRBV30,CAWGRGWNTEAFF
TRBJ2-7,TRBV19,CASSIARTSPSSYEQYF
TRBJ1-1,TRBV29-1,CSVDTLGTEAFF
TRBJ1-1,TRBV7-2,CASSLAAHPPEAFF
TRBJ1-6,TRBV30,CAWTLGAQNSPLHF
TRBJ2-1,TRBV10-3,CAISGADEQFF
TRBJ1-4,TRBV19,CASTVLVGRSNEKLFF
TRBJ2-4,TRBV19,CASRPLAKNIQYF
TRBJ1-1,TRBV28,CATRSPGKGEATEAFF
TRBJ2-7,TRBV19,CASSITGRDEQYF
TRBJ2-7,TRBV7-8,CASSLALIQVSSYEQYF
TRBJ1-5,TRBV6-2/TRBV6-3,CASSDTGVSQPQHF
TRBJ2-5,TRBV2,CASTAGREETQYF
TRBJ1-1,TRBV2,CASSGTMNTEAFF
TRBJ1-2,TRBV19,CASTLSQAPGYTF
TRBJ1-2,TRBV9,CASSVGGTTNYGYTF